This T cell receptor beta chain is drawn from a study of CD8 T cells in ankylosing spondylitis. The germline gives CDR1 MGHDK, CDR2 SYGVNS. The CDR3 sequence is 16 residues long. Germline trimming cut 8 bases from V and 0 bases from J; bases unmatched to any gene: 10. This clonotype has a handful of counts. Its specificity is not known. TCRdb re-called the 5' RACE reads with MiXCR, one entry per CDR3 protein. This table holds 250,000 to 300,000 distinct CDR3 sequences, 20% found once. The study's findings and limits: The authors reported significant enrichment of disease-linked clones in matched ankylosing spondylitis synovial fluid.

The TCR sequence derives from a male donor with ankylosing spondylitis or in good health (not recorded which). The sequenced material came from blood, either unsorted or a sorted T cell fraction (not recorded which). This chain connects TRBV25-1 to TRBJ2-1; 7 nucleotides match TRBD2. The CDR3 DNA follows: TGTGCCAGCGAGAGCGGGCGGACTAGCTCCTACAATGAGCAGTTCTTC. It yields the protein CASESGRTSSYNEQFF.